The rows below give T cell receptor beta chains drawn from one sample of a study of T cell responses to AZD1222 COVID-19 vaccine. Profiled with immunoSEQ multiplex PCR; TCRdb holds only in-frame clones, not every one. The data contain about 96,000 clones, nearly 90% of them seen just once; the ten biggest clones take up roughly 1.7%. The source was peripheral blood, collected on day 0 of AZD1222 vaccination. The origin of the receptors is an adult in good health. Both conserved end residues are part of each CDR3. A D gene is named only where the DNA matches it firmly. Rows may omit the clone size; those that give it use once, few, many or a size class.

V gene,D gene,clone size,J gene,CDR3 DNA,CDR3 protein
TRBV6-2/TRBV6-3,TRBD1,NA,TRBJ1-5,TGTGCCAGCAGTTACTCAAAACAGGGGATCAGATATAGCAATCAGCCCCAGCATTTT,CASSYSKQGIRYSNQPQHF
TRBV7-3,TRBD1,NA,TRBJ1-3,TGTGCCAGCAGCCCTCCACGACCGGGACAGGGGAGGGACACCATATATTTT,CASSPPRPGQGRDTIYF
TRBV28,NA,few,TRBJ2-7,TGTGCCAGCAGTTCCGGAGCAAGACCCTACGAGCAGTACTTC,CASSSGARPYEQYF
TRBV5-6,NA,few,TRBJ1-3,TGTGCCAGCAGCTTGGGGCTGTTCGGGGAAGGAGGAAACACCATATATTTT,CASSLGLFGEGGNTIYF
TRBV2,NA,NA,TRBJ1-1,TGTGCCAGCAGGGCGAATATGAACACTGAAGCTTTCTTT,CASRANMNTEAFF
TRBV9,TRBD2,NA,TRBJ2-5,TGTGCCAGCAGCGTAATTCCGCTAGCGGGGGAAGAGACCCAGTACTTC,CASSVIPLAGEETQYF
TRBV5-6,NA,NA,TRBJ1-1,TGTGCCAGCAGCCCGTATGCCCGGGGCACTGAAGCTTTCTTT,CASSPYARGTEAFF
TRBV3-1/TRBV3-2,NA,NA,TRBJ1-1,TGTGCCAGCAGCCAGACGGACAGAAACGAAGCTTTCTTT,CASSQTDRNEAFF
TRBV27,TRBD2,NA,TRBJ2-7,TGTGCCAGCAGGGGAGGGCCACCTCTAGGGGTGTCCTACGAGCAGTACTTC,CASRGGPPLGVSYEQYF
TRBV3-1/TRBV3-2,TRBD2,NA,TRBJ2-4,TGTGCCAGCAGCCAAGATCTCGTTAGCGGGGAGGACGACATTCAGTACTTC,CASSQDLVSGEDDIQYF
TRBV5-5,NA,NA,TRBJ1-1,TGTGCCAGCAGATTACAGGGAGATAGCACTGAAGCTTTCTTT,CASRLQGDSTEAFF
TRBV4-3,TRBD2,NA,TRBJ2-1,TGCGCCAGCAGCCAAGACTCTCTTAGCGGGGCCGATGAGCAGTTCTTC,CASSQDSLSGADEQFF
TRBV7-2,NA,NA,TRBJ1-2,TGTGCCAGCAGCTTAGCCTGGGACAACTATGGCTACACCTTC,CASSLAWDNYGYTF
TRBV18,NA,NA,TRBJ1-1,TGTGCCAGCTCACAAAATCTCCTGACTTGGCCGAACACTGAAGCTTTCTTT,CASSQNLLTWPNTEAFF
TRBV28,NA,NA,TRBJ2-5,TGTGCCAGCAGCCGACAGGGGACTAAAGAGACCCAGTACTTC,CASSRQGTKETQYF
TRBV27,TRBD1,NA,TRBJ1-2,TGTGCCAGCAGTTTATGGGGACAGGCGGATGGCTACACCTTC,CASSLWGQADGYTF
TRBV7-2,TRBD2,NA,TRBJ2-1,TGTGCCAGCAGCTTTTCTAGCGGGGGGGCCGGAGAGCAGTTCTTC,CASSFSSGGAGEQFF